Below, 14 T cell receptor beta chains from the same sample are listed, as sequenced in a study of T cells after yellow fever vaccination (dated by TCRdb to about 2019). The library came from 5' RACE. Instrument on record: Illumina NovaSeq 6000. The public reads were reanalyzed by TCRdb: fastp trimming at Q25, MiXCR alignment, in-frame beta chains only. For every CDR3 protein sequence, its rows merge into one entry that carries the most common genes and DNA. This sample holds 250,000 or so distinct CDR3 sequences; over 3% were observed only once. Around 19% of the sample belongs to the ten largest clones. The treatment or condition label on this specimen signifies: live attenuated yellow fever vaccine strain. This specimen consisted of PBMCs, obtained 15 days after the yellow fever booster vaccination. These receptors all come from a man aged 18 to 35 who received the YFV17D yellow fever vaccine.

This clonotype has at least ten counts. This rearrangement joins TRBV24-1 to TRBJ2-1; the D gene is possibly TRBD1 (6 bases). V dropped 9 bases and J dropped 6 bases, with 14 bases sitting between them. The CDR3 loop spans 13 amino acids. Germline V gene data show CDR1 as KGHDR and CDR2 as SFDVKD. Here the CDR3 DNA reads TGTGCCACCGAGGGCAGGGGATCCAATGAGCAGTTCTTC. It is translated as CATEGRGSNEQFF.

This clonotype was seen ten or more times. This chain connects TRBV28 to TRBJ1-4; D might be TRBD1 (5 bases). The ends were cut back, 4 bases at V and 7 bases at J, with 16 bases in the middle. Germline CDR1 and CDR2: MDHEN and SYDVKM. The CDR3 runs to 15 residues. The CDR3 bases are TGTGCCAGCAGTTCCCCTCGAGGGGCGGGTGAAAAACTGTTTTTT. Protein product: CASSSPRGAGEKLFF.

This clonotype was seen repeatedly, ten times or more. This chain joins TRBV12-3 or TRBV12-4 and TRBJ2-7; the match to TRBD2 covers 9 bases. The CDR3 runs to 19 residues. Germline trimming cut 3 bases from V and 1 base from J; bases unmatched to any gene: 16. The CDR3 here is CASSFAGGLLDGLSYEQYV. The CDR3 region has the DNA TGTGCCAGCAGTTTCGCGGGGGGGCTACTAGATGGTTTATCCTACGAGCAGTACGTC.

This clonotype was picked up many times. The V and J genes are TRBV12-3 or TRBV12-4 and TRBJ2-7; D unresolved. The CDR3 consists of 12 residues. V lost 8 bases and J lost 0, with 8 bases in between. The CDR3 nucleotides are TGTGCCAGCGCTGGGGACTCCTACGAGCAGTACTTC. The encoded protein is CASAGDSYEQYF.

This clonotype has a count of ten or more. The V gene is TRBV5-5, the J gene TRBJ2-3; 8 bases map to TRBD2. Per germline, CDR1 SGHKS and CDR2 YYEKEE (reference sequence). V was clipped by 2 bases and J by 0 bases; unmatched bases: 14. The CDR3 totals 19 residues. CDR3 in DNA: TGTGCCAGCAGCTTTAGGTTAATAGCGGGAACGTCTAGCACAGATACGCAGTATTTT. The encoded protein is CASSFRLIAGTSSTDTQYF.

This clonotype was observed at least ten times. The V and J genes are TRBV23-1 and TRBJ2-7, with D unclear. TRBV23-1 is identified as an open reading frame with a role that is uncertain. The CDR3 length is 11 residues. The V and J ends lost 8 bases and 6 bases respectively, with 11 bases between them. The CDR3 DNA sequence: TGCGCCAGCGAGTACTGGGGCGAGCAGTACGTC. Amino acid sequence: CASEYWGEQYV.

This clonotype was found many times. The CDR3, as DNA: TGTGCCAGCAGCTTAATCGGTCTAGCGGGGGGTCCCTACAATGAGCAGTTCTTC. Encoded protein: CASSLIGLAGGPYNEQFF. The rearrangement joins TRBV7-2 to TRBJ2-1; 11 nucleotides match TRBD2. The trim removed 2 bases at V and 2 bases at J, leaving 8 bases unmatched. This CDR3 has 18 amino acids. Germline lookup yields CDR1 SGHTA and CDR2 FQGNSA.

This clonotype was recorded a few times. This rearrangement joins TRBV11-2 to TRBJ2-5, with a weak D call TRBD2 (6 bases). Per the germline V gene, CDR1 is SGHAT and CDR2 is FQNNGV. This CDR3 region has 15 residues. V lost 2 bases and J 4 bases, leaving 14 bases between the germline ends. CDR3 in DNA: TGTGCCAGCAGCTTATCTGGGGCCGGGGGAGAGACCCAGTACTTC. This encodes CASSLSGAGGETQYF.

In this sample, this clonotype turned up many times. The chain carries TRBV24-1 and TRBJ1-2; tentatively, D is TRBD1 (5 bases). V gave up 2 bases and J gave up 3 bases, with 9 bases separating them. The CDR3 has 14 amino acids. From germline, CDR1 is KGHDR and CDR2 SFDVKD. The CDR3 coding sequence is TGTGCCACCAGTGATTCAGGGCGTGACTATGGCTACACCTTC. Translating it yields CATSDSGRDYGYTF.

Ten or more counts support this clonotype. This sequence joins TRBV9 and TRBJ2-2; 8 nucleotides match TRBD1. The CDR3 loop spans 17 amino acids. Trimming cost V 0 bases and J 3 bases; bases outside gene matches: 7. Germline CDR1 and CDR2: SGDLS and YYNGEE. CDR3 bases: TGTGCCAGCAGCGTAGCTTTTGCCAGGGGGCACACCGGGGAGCTGTTTTTT. This encodes CASSVAFARGHTGELFF.

This clonotype appeared many times. This sequence joins TRBV4-1 and TRBJ2-3, with 7 bases that match TRBD2. The CDR3 is 14 residues long. After removal of 1 base from V and 6 bases from J, the junction contained 4 bases not matched to a gene. Germline V lookup: CDR1 MGHRA, CDR2 YSYEKL. CDR3 DNA sequence: TGCGCCAGCAGCCAAGTCGTCGGGAGGGATACGCAGTATTTT. Translation: CASSQVVGRDTQYF.

This clonotype came up many times. The chain carries TRBV19 and TRBJ1-5; D gene uncertain. Trimming took off 0 bases at V and 4 bases at J, with 4 bases between the two ends. From germline, CDR1 is LNHDA and CDR2 SQIVND (reference sequence). The CDR3 is 13 amino acids. Here the CDR3 DNA reads TGTGCCAGTAGTATAGAACAGAATCAGCCCCAGCATTTT. Translated, it gives CASSIEQNQPQHF.

This clonotype was found many times. The gene calls are TRBV7-9 and TRBJ1-3, with 9 bases matching TRBD1. Per germline, CDR1 SEHNR and CDR2 FQNEAQ (reference sequence). The length of the CDR3 is 16 residues. Unmatched junction bases numbered 7, after V lost 3 bases and J lost 4 bases. Here the CDR3 reads CASSFFWTGAGNTIYF. The CDR3 DNA follows: TGTGCCAGCAGCTTTTTCTGGACAGGGGCCGGAAACACCATATATTTT.

This clonotype was picked up many times. This chain uses TRBV7-2 with TRBJ2-1; TRBD2 aligns across 9 bases. Germline V gives CDR1 SGHTA, CDR2 FQGNSA. The CDR3 contains 14 residues. Trimming at V came to 8 bases and at J to 7 bases, leaving 9 bases not matched to a gene. The CDR3 region has the DNA TGTGCCAGCCGTGTAGCGGGGGAGGGAAATGAGCAGTTCTTC. Its protein is CASRVAGEGNEQFF.